The 3 T cell receptor beta chains below all came from one sample that was sequenced in a study of blood T cells in healthy people across ages. Then a second PCR, running roughly 7 to 12 cycles, was carried out with a sample-barcoded 5' primer and a J-beta primer mix. TCRdb itself ran the 5' RACE reads through MiXCR, one entry per CDR3 protein. The table lists roughly 1,700,000 distinct CDR3 sequences, about 30% of them singletons, with over 7% in the top ten. Sequencing was done on a sample of blood. Receptor source: a woman in her 30s in good health.

This clonotype was detected only once. The rearrangement links TRBV2 to TRBJ2-7; 7 nucleotides match TRBD2. With 7 bases clipped from V and 3 bases from J, the junction kept 6 bases outside the gene matches. Germline loops: CDR1 SNHLY, CDR2 FYNNEI. This CDR3 contains 13 residues. CDR3 sequence (DNA): TGTGCCAGCAAGCGGGACCGAAGCTACGAGCAGTACTTC. Protein sequence: CASKRDRSYEQYF.

To note about this clonotype: Given a much more abundant clone one base away, this may be a read error. The V call is TRBV4-1, the J call TRBJ2-7, with 7 bases aligning to TRBD2. Unmatched junction bases numbered 12, after V lost 4 bases and J lost 3 bases. Germline CDR1 and CDR2: MGHRA and YSYEKL. The CDR3 runs to 16 residues. The CDR3 loop reads CASSPIPAGEVYEQYF. The CDR3 nucleotides read TGCGCCAGCAGCCCCATACCCGCGGGGGAGGTCTACGAGCAGTACTTC.

The chain combines TRBV5-1 with TRBJ1-1, with D unresolved. Trimming took 3 bases from V and 0 from J, leaving 12 bases between them. The germline gives CDR1 SGHRS, CDR2 YFSETQ. The CDR3 length is 15 residues. The CDR3 loop is CASSWSGSLNTEAFF. The DNA for the CDR3 is TGCGCCAGCAGCTGGAGCGGGTCTCTGAACACTGAAGCTTTCTTT.